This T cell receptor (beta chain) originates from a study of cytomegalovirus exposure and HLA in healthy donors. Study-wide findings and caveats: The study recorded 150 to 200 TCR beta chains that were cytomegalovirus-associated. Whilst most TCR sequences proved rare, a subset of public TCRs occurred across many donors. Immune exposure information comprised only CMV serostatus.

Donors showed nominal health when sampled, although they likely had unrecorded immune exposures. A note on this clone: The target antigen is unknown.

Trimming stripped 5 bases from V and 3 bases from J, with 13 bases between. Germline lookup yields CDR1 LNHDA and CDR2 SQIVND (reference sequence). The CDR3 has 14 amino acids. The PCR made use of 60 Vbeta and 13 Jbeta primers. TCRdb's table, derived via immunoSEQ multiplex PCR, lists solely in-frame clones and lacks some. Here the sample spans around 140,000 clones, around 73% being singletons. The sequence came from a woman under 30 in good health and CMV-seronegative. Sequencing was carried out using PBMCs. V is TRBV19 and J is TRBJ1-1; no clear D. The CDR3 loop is CASSVSNRDTEAFF. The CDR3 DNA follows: TGTGCCAGTAGTGTATCGAACCGGGACACTGAAGCTTTCTTT.